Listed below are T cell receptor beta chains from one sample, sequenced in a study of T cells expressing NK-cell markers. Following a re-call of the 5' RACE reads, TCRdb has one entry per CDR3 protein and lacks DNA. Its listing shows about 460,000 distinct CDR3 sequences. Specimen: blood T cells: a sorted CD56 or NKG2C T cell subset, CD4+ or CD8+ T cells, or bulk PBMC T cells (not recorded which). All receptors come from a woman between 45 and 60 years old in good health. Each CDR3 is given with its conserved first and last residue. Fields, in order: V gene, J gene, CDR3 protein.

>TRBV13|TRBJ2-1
CASHREVENEQFF
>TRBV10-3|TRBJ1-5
CATGGQFDQPQHF
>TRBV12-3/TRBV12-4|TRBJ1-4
CASSLGRDGNEKLFF
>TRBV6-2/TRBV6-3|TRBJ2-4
CASRRHSTSGRRGDIQYF
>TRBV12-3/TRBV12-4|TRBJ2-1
CASSWGLLSLSSYNEQFF
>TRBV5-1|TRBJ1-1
CASSRKGMETEAFF
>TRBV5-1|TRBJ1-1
CASSFGLTGGNEAFF
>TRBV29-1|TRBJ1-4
CSVLTPQANEKLFF
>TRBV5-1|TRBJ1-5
CASSPGLGRDQPQHF
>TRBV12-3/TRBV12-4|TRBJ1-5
CASSLALGGAKIPAQHF
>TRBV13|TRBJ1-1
CASSLVKLGVGTEAFF
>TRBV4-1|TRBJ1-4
CASSQDNRINEKLFF
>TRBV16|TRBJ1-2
CASSQKTGQIYGYTF
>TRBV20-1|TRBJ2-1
CSASKAVSYNEQFF
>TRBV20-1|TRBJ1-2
CSARDGRRGAYGYTF
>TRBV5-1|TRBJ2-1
CASSLEPFLYNEQFF
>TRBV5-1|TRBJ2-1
CASSLSTSGSLHGEQFF
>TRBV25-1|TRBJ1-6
CASSEQDNSPLHF
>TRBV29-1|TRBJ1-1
CSVVKPGQGRSTEAFF
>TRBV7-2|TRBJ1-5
CASSLGGTRGNQPQHF
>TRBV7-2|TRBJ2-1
CASSPRTGLNNEQFF
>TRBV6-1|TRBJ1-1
CASGQALNTEAFF
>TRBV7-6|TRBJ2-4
CASSLASGNIQYF
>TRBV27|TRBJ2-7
CASSSRDRAGEQYF
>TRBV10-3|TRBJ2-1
CAINPTGYNEQFF
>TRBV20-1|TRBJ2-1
CSARLGLAGVGPYNEQFF
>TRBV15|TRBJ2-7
CATSRSGGAGTYEQYF
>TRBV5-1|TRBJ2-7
CASRYGTSESYEQYF
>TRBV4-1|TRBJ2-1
CASRKYNEQFF
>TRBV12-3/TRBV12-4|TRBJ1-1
CASSLACLETGGHRGCEAFF
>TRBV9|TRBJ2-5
CASSVGGQGETQYF
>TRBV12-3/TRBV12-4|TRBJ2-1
CASSFLAGNSYNEQFF
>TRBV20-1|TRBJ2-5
CSARDLSGPLGGTQYF